This T cell receptor beta chain derives from a study of blood T cell repertoires in COVID-19 (dated by TCRdb to the early 2020s). Concerning the study at large: The collaborator samples originated in the United States, Italy and Spain and spanned the acute and convalescent phases of COVID-19. The prospective study material was composed of cDNA or gDNA derived from T cells, B-cell-depleted T cells, or PBMCs. The dataset comprised deeply sampled blood TCRbeta repertoires from subjects exposed to, actively infected with, or recovered from COVID-19. The repertoires were released in a freely available public database meant as a resource for research on the immune response to SARS-CoV-2. Samples were obtained from the ongoing ImmuneRACE study (first 160 participants) and from over 1,000 subjects provided by 6 global collaborators. Nearly every sample came with metadata listing a de-identified subject ID, COVID-19 status, age in years and sex. Where available, HLA class I and class II types were obtained from metadata supplied by the sample provider rather than from assay-based typing.

The CDR3 runs 13 residues from the cysteine to the phenylalanine. Just CDR3 DNA is preserved here, 39 bases in frame from base 1. CDR1 and CDR2, looked up from the germline V gene, are SQVTM and ANQGSEA. Trimming at the junction amounts to 7 bases on V and 0 bases on J, and the germline ends lie 9 bases apart. The immunoSEQ Assay, a bias-controlled multiplex PCR, was used to amplify TCRbeta CDR3 regions from genomic DNA. The original pipeline was this. Nucleated cell counts per sample were estimated from amplification of reference gene primers within the assay. To quantify the absolute abundance of each unique TCRbeta CDR3 rearrangement, sequence reads were collapsed and filtered. Productive Simpson clonality was computed per sample as the square root of Simpson's diversity index over productive rearrangements. Not all clones reach the TCRdb copy of this immuneACCESS table, which keeps in-frame sequences only. Checked studies attribute under half of the gap to unresolved V genes and leave the rest unexplained. D and trimming come from the DNA, and the V and J calls and clone size come from that table. Present in this sample are 200,000 to 250,000 clones, 82% of which were seen just once. The top ten clonotypes cover about 3.2% of the sample.

This clone was observed once. The antigen it binds to is not known. Base qualities are not at hand, and no much larger clone is one base apart. The full study reports these points: The amount of clinical and demographic metadata varied by source and participant and was provided uncurated.

Participants in the prospective study were enrolled through a virtual design, were aged roughly 18 to 100 years, and lived in approximately 24 United States geographic areas. Cohort assignment in the prospective study relied on participant-reported clinical history from a screening survey and a study questionnaire. Recovered participants in ImmuneRACE Cohort 3 were defined by two consecutive negative NP/OP PCR tests, clearance by a healthcare professional, or resolution of symptoms. Each participant in the prospective study had whole blood, serum and a nasopharyngeal or oropharyngeal swab collected by mobile phlebotomists. Participants in the prospective study had the option to provide additional blood draws and questionnaires over a roughly two-month period. Prospective study blood samples were shipped either frozen or at room temperature before DNA extraction.

The chain couples TRBV29-1 to TRBJ2-2, and possibly TRBD1, on 6 matching bases. The source of this sequence is a woman in her sixties or seventies who had recovered from COVID-19. Sequenced material: PBMCs or T cells enriched from blood (not recorded which). The CDR3 loop reads CSGGGTNTGELFF. The DNA sequence is as follows: TGCAGCGGAGGGGGAACGAACACCGGGGAGCTGTTTTTT.